The 32 T cell receptor beta chains listed next were all sequenced from one sample in a study of blood T cells in healthy people across ages. Primed by a sample-barcoded 5' primer and a J-beta primer mix, a second PCR proceeded for roughly 7 to 11 cycles. TCRdb fed the 5' RACE reads into MiXCR, producing one record per CDR3 protein. The data show more than 600,000 distinct CDR3 sequences, 20% to 30% seen once. This sample was also put to use in a study of T cells of mothers and their children.

The source material was blood. The receptors were sampled from a boy younger than 18 in good health.

The chain is built from TRBV19 and TRBJ1-1, with D hard to call. The CDR3 contains 14 residues. The germline V gene encodes CDR1 LNHDA and CDR2 SQIVND (reference sequence). Deletions cut 7 bases from V and 5 bases from J, with 17 bases between. CDR3 nucleotide sequence: TGTGCCAGTACACTGAGGGTTGAGGAGACTGAAGCTTTCTTT. This codes for CASTLRVEETEAFF.

The J gene is TRBJ2-7, the V gene TRBV28, with 8 positions matching TRBD2. Germline V CDR1 and CDR2: MDHEN, SYDVKM. Trimming removed 2 bases from V and 6 bases from J; junction bases left unmatched: 9. There are 15 residues in the CDR3. CDR3: CASSLLSGGPLEQYF. The DNA of the CDR3 is TGTGCCAGCAGTTTACTGTCGGGAGGGCCCCTCGAGCAGTACTTC.

Only a few counts were recorded for this clonotype. This chain connects TRBV6-6 to TRBJ1-2; perhaps TRBD1 as D (5 bases). Trimming left V 10 bases short and J 1 base short, with 19 bases between. The CDR3 covers 15 residues. Germline V CDR1 and CDR2: MNHNY, SVGAGI (reference sequence). CDR3 coding DNA: TGTGCCACCCTCTTACCAGGGAATTTTAACTATGGCTACACCTTC. Translated, it gives CATLLPGNFNYGYTF.

This clonotype was counted between two and nine times. The chain joins TRBV7-6 to TRBJ2-5; 7 bases line up with TRBD2. The better agreement between TRBJ2-1 and the DNA end casts doubt on the J call. This CDR3 has 14 amino acids. CDR1 SGHVS and CDR2 FNYEAQ come from the germline V gene. In DNA form, the CDR3 reads TGTGCCAGCAGCCTATGGACTAGGGACAATGAGCAGTTCTTC. It specifies CASSLWTRDNEQFF.

This clonotype was seen a few times. V gene TRBV12-3 or TRBV12-4 combines with J gene TRBJ1-1, with 9 bases matching TRBD1. The CDR3 is 16 amino acids. V lost 2 bases, J lost 4 bases, and 8 bases stayed unmatched. The CDR3 region has the DNA TGTGCCAGCAGTTTACCTGCCGGGACAGGGAGCACTGAAGCTTTCTTT. It codes for CASSLPAGTGSTEAFF.

The table lists this clonotype with a few counts. The chain has TRBV4-2 and TRBJ2-5, with TRBD2 matching over 7 bases. The trim removed 1 base at V and 3 bases at J, leaving 5 bases unmatched. Germline assignment: CDR1 LGHNA and CDR2 YNFKEQ. The CDR3 runs 15 residues. The CDR3 loop is CASSQASSGEETQYF. For the CDR3, the DNA is TGTGCCAGCAGCCAAGCTTCAAGCGGGGAAGAGACCCAGTACTTC.

This chain links TRBV4-3 with TRBJ2-4; D may be TRBD2 (5 bases). CDR1 LGHNA and CDR2 YSLEER come from the germline V gene. Trimming removed 4 bases from V and 10 bases from J, with 17 bases in between. The CDR3 contains 14 residues. The CDR3 DNA follows: TGCGCCAGCAGCCTCCTCTTGGACTCAAGAATTCAGTACTTC. As protein: CASSLLLDSRIQYF.

This clonotype was detected only a few times. The chain carries TRBV7-2 and TRBJ2-1; 13 bases align to TRBD2. TRBJ2-5 explains the end of the DNA better; the J call may be wrong. From germline, CDR1 is SGHTA and CDR2 FQGNSA. This CDR3 comprises 16 residues. This CDR3 is CASSPGLAGVGKTQYF. DNA for the CDR3: TGTGCCAGCAGCCCTGGACTAGCGGGAGTAGGGAAGACCCAGTACTTC.

The chain couples TRBV3-1 to TRBJ2-2; D ambiguous. Trimming pared 4 bases from V and 4 bases from J, leaving 10 bases between. The CDR3 covers 14 residues. Per germline, CDR1 LGHDT and CDR2 YNNKEL (reference sequence). The DNA of the CDR3 is TGTGCCAGCAGCCCGCAGTTGGGCACCGGGGAGCTGTTTTTT. Protein: CASSPQLGTGELFF.

This chain connects TRBV12-5 to TRBJ1-2, with D perhaps TRBD1 (5 bases). Germline CDR1 and CDR2: LGHNT and FRNRAP. The ends were cut back, 3 bases at V and 7 bases at J, with 9 bases in the middle. The CDR3 has 12 residues. DNA for the CDR3: TGTGCTAGTGGTTTACAGGAGGTTGGCTACACCTTC. Translated, it gives CASGLQEVGYTF.

The chain couples TRBV10-2 to TRBJ1-2; 7 bases are shared with TRBD1. Germline CDR1 is WSHSY and CDR2 is SAAADI. V trimming: 2 bases; J trimming: 1 base; junction bases outside the gene matches: 1. The CDR3 extends over 14 amino acids. The CDR3 DNA reads TGCGCCAGCAGTGAGGGGGACAGTAACTATGGCTACACCTTC. Its protein product is CASSEGDSNYGYTF.

The chain has TRBV7-9 and TRBJ1-4; D is uncertain. Germline lookup yields CDR1 SEHNR and CDR2 FQNEAQ (reference sequence). The length of the CDR3 is 13 residues. Trimming took off 4 bases at V and 7 bases at J, with 10 bases between the two ends. The CDR3 here is CASSSTNSEKLFF. DNA for the CDR3: TGTGCCAGCAGCTCGACGAATAGTGAAAAACTGTTTTTT.

The chain is built from TRBV7-9 and TRBJ1-1; D perhaps matches TRBD1 (6 bases). The CDR3 contains 14 residues. V was cut by 1 base and J by 7 bases, with 13 bases left in between. Germline CDR1 SEHNR, CDR2 FQNEAQ (reference sequence). The CDR3 DNA is TGTGCCAGCAGCTTAGACGGGGGACACAATGAAGCTTTCTTT. Protein sequence: CASSLDGGHNEAFF.

This chain connects TRBV28 to TRBJ2-5, with a weak D call TRBD2 (6 bases). The J call may be mistaken, given a closer DNA end match to TRBJ2-1. Germline loops: CDR1 MDHEN, CDR2 SYDVKM. The CDR3 extends over 15 amino acids. The chain's CDR3 is CASSPNGSGRNEQFF. In nucleotides, the CDR3 is TGTGCCAGCAGTCCGAACGGGAGTGGTCGGAATGAGCAGTTCTTC.

The chain is built from TRBV3-1 and TRBJ2-7, with TRBD2 matching over 11 bases. Gene TRBJ2-1 matches the end of the DNA better, so the J call may be wrong. Germline CDR1 and CDR2: LGHDT and YNNKEL (reference sequence). The CDR3 consists of 18 residues. The CDR3 bases are TGTGCCAGCAGCCACCCAACTAGCGGGAGAGAAATCTACAATGAGCAGTTCTTC. Encoded protein: CASSHPTSGREIYNEQFF.

This clonotype has a count of ten or more. This chain joins TRBV28 and TRBJ2-1, with D perhaps matching TRBD1 or TRBD2 (5 bases each). V lost 3 bases, J lost 9 bases, and 6 bases lay in between. Germline V gene lookup returns CDR1 MDHEN and CDR2 SYDVKM. CDR3 length: 11 amino acids. The CDR3: CASSFGAEQFF. The CDR3 nucleotides read TGTGCCAGCAGTTTCGGGGCTGAGCAGTTCTTC. Full variable domain (missing parts from reference TRBV28 and TRBJ2-1): DVKVTQSSRYLVKRTGEKVFLECVQDMDHENMFWYRQDPGLGLRLIYFSYDVKMKEKGDIPEGYSVSREKKERFSLILESASTNQTSMYLCASSFGAEQFFGPGTRLTVL.

This clonotype was seen a few times. V and J are TRBV20-1 and TRBJ1-5, with 7 bases identical to TRBD1. The CDR3 is 14 residues long. V was pared by 3 bases and J by 2 bases, with 4 bases of the junction left unmatched. Germline V CDR1 and CDR2: DFQATT, SNEGSKA (reference sequence). The CDR3 spells CSARTGSRNQPQHF. The CDR3 nucleotides are TGCAGTGCTAGGACAGGGTCGCGCAATCAGCCCCAGCATTTT.

The chain has TRBV29-1 and TRBJ2-1; unclear D gene. CDR1 SQVTM and CDR2 ANQGSEA come from the germline V gene. Trimming removed 5 bases at V and 6 bases at J, with 11 bases between. This CDR3 comprises 12 residues. This CDR3 reads CSVRAYRNEQFF. The CDR3 nucleotides are TGCAGCGTTCGGGCCTATCGCAATGAGCAGTTCTTC.

The chain uses TRBV7-3 and TRBJ2-5; D is ambiguous. The last part of the DNA fits TRBJ2-7 better; the J call may be wrong. The CDR3 sequence is 14 residues long. Germline V gene sequence: CDR1 SGHTA, CDR2 FQGTGA. The CDR3 sequence: CASRPDPYTYEQYF. The CDR3 DNA reads as TGTGCCAGCAGACCAGACCCTTATACTTACGAGCAGTACTTC.

The table lists this clonotype with a few counts. DNA of the CDR3: TGTGCCAGCAGTTACTCTCGGGGGACCGCGAACACCGGGGAGCTGTTTTTT. Protein product: CASSYSRGTANTGELFF. This sequence joins TRBV6-5 and TRBJ2-2; D might be TRBD2 (6 bases). The CDR3 runs to 17 residues. Deletions cut 0 bases from V and 0 bases from J, with 11 bases between. Per germline, CDR1 MNHEY and CDR2 SVGAGI.

The chain couples TRBV29-1 to TRBJ1-2; no clear D. V dropped 5 bases and J dropped 5 bases, with 12 bases sitting between them. Germline CDR1 and CDR2: SQVTM and ANQGSEA. The CDR3 covers 12 residues. The CDR3 region has the DNA TGCAGCGTTACATTGGAGTATTATGGCTACACCTTC. It is translated as CSVTLEYYGYTF. Drawing the rest from reference TRBV29-1 and TRBJ1-2, the complete variable domain is SAVISQKPSRDICQRGTSLTIQCQVDSQVTMMFWYRQQPGQSLTLIATANQGSEATYESGFVIDKFPISRPNLTFSTLTVSNMSPEDSSIYLCSVTLEYYGYTFGSGTRLTVV.

This chain links TRBV12-3 or TRBV12-4 with TRBJ2-1; TRBD2 matches at 13 bases. The length of the CDR3 is 16 residues. V gave up 5 bases and J gave up 5 bases; unmatched junction bases: 6. Here the CDR3 reads CASSLSTSGGNNEQFF. The CDR3 nucleotides are TGTGCCAGCAGTCTATCGACTAGCGGGGGGAACAATGAGCAGTTCTTC.

This clonotype has only a few counts. This chain joins TRBV28 and TRBJ1-2; D unresolved. Per the germline V gene, CDR1 is MDHEN and CDR2 is SYDVKM. The V end lost 6 bases, the J end lost 3 bases, and 11 bases lay between the germline ends. CDR3 length: 13 amino acids. CDR3 nucleotides: TGTGCCAGCAGACAAGACGGGGACTATGGCTACACCTTC. This sequence encodes CASRQDGDYGYTF.

The gene calls are TRBV5-1 and TRBJ2-7; TRBD1 is a possible D gene (6 bases). The germline V and J ends were trimmed by 0 bases and 1 base, with 11 bases remaining between them. Germline lookup yields CDR1 SGHRS and CDR2 YFSETQ. CDR3 length: 15 residues. Written as DNA, the CDR3 is TGCGCCAGCAGCTTGGTGGGGGCCCCGTCCTACGAGCAGTACTTC. Translated: CASSLVGAPSYEQYF.

This clonotype was recorded many times. The chain carries TRBV12-3 or TRBV12-4 and TRBJ1-4, with a tentative D call TRBD1 (5 bases). The V end was cut by 5 bases, the J end by 3 bases, with 10 bases between. The CDR3 runs to 14 residues. In nucleotides, the CDR3 is TGTGCCAGCAGTCCAGGGTGGGCTAATGAAAAACTGTTTTTT. It translates to CASSPGWANEKLFF.

The gene calls are TRBV9 and TRBJ2-1, with TRBD2 matching 10 bases. The CDR3 is 16 residues long. Germline CDR1 SGDLS, CDR2 YYNGEE. J gave up 4 bases and V 4 bases, and 8 bases lay outside the gene matches. For the CDR3, the DNA is TGTGCCAGCAGCCCCGAAACTAGCGGGGTTTACAATGAGCAGTTCTTC. Protein: CASSPETSGVYNEQFF.

This chain uses TRBV7-6 with TRBJ2-7; unclear D gene. The CDR3 consists of 13 residues. V gave up 4 bases and J gave up 5 bases, with 12 bases separating them. Per germline, CDR1 SGHVS and CDR2 FNYEAQ. This chain's CDR3 is CASSSWGVDEQYF. The CDR3 coding sequence is TGTGCCAGCAGCTCGTGGGGTGTCGACGAGCAGTACTTC.

The chain has TRBV6-5 and TRBJ1-3; D possibly corresponds to TRBD1 (5 bases). Trimming removed 2 bases from V and 0 bases from J, with 14 bases in between. There are 17 residues in the CDR3. Looked up from germline, CDR1 is MNHEY and CDR2 is SVGAGI. The chain's CDR3 is CASSYRGDSYSGNTIYF. CDR3 nucleotides: TGTGCCAGCAGTTACCGGGGGGATTCCTACTCTGGAAACACCATATATTTT.

The gene calls are TRBV10-3 and TRBJ2-5; TRBD1 is a possible D gene (6 bases). The CDR3 loop spans 14 amino acids. V lost 2 bases, J lost 2 bases, and 9 bases lay in between. Germline V lookup: CDR1 ENHRY, CDR2 SYGVKD. The CDR3 here is CAISERGQQETQYF. Here the CDR3 DNA reads TGTGCCATCAGTGAGAGGGGACAACAAGAGACCCAGTACTTC.

J is TRBJ2-7 and V is TRBV12-3 or TRBV12-4; 14 bases are a match to TRBD2. V lost 3 bases to trimming and J lost 7 bases; unmatched junction nucleotides: 14. This CDR3 comprises 18 residues. CDR3 amino acids: CASSLGQRKTSGREEQYF. For the CDR3, the DNA is TGTGCCAGCAGTTTGGGACAGAGAAAGACTAGCGGGAGGGAGGAGCAGTACTTC.

The chain recombines TRBV5-5 with TRBJ2-7; 10 bases align to TRBD1. The CDR3 has 14 amino acids. CDR1 is SGHKS and CDR2 is YYEKEE in the germline V gene (reference sequence). V was clipped by 5 bases and J by 6 bases; unmatched bases: 8. DNA for the CDR3: TGTGCCAGCAGACCCGGGACAGGGGTGGTCGAGCAGTACTTC. It codes for CASRPGTGVVEQYF.

The chain joins TRBV11-2 to TRBJ2-7; D is undetermined. The V end was cut by 3 bases, the J end by 4 bases, with 13 bases between. This CDR3 region has 14 residues. Germline V gene data show CDR1 as SGHAT and CDR2 as FQNNGV. CDR3 sequence: CASSFMEGSYEQYF. The DNA for the CDR3 is TGTGCCAGCAGCTTTATGGAAGGTAGTTACGAGCAGTACTTC.